The clone carrying this T cell receptor beta chain was seen at least ten times. There were TCR beta CDR3 regions amplified from RNA transcripts. Primed by the HTBI set, a first-round RT-PCR was run on the TCR CDR3. TCRdb used MiXCR to reprocess the multiplex PCR reads, holding one entry per CDR3 protein. Found here are 400,000 or so distinct CDR3 sequences, over 12% of them singletons; the top ten hold over 25%. Germline assignment: CDR1 LNHDA and CDR2 SQIVND (reference sequence). Trimming left V 1 base short and J 2 bases short, with 16 bases between. The CDR3 has 17 amino acids. The sample is drawn from a study of T cells in Graves' hyperthyroidism and ophthalmopathy.

The sample taken for sequencing was blood. The sequence derives from a man in his fifties with Graves' ophthalmopathy. The V and J genes are TRBV19 and TRBJ2-3, with a weak D call TRBD2 (5 bases). The CDR3 is CASSIVRRGLNTDTQYF. The CDR3 DNA reads TGTGCCAGTAGTATAGTCCGCCGGGGTCTCAACACAGATACGCAGTATTTT.